This T cell receptor beta chain was identified in a study of T-cell reconstitution after alpha-beta-depleted transplantation in children. Overall study findings and caveats: T-cell counts and diversity at one year following transplant were attributed mainly to newly produced T cells. Expanded graft clones numbering several hundred reportedly gave rise to alpha-beta T cells about two months after transplant.

For this clonotype: As yet, its antigen is unknown.

V lost 5 bases, J lost 9 bases, and 7 bases stayed unmatched. The length of the CDR3 is 15 residues. Germline loops: CDR1 SGHVS, CDR2 FNYEAQ. Preparation of the TCRbeta library used unique molecular identifiers. TCRdb reprocessed the PCR reads with MiXCR, giving one entry per CDR3 protein. The sample includes hundreds of thousands of distinct CDR3 sequences, around 13% of them seen just once. The V gene is TRBV7-6, the J gene TRBJ2-1, with TRBD2 identical over 13 bases. Sequences were derived from PBMCs, sampled before TCRalphabeta/CD19-depleted stem cell transplant. This sequence originates from a girl aged 2 to 9 with congenital amegakaryocytic thrombocytopenia, due to receive a stem cell transplant. The chain's CDR3 is CASSQLAGGLFEQFF. The CDR3 DNA is TGTGCCAGCAGCCAACTAGCGGGAGGGCTGTTTGAGCAGTTCTTC. The whole variable domain, remainder taken from reference TRBV7-6 and TRBJ2-1, is GAGVSQSPRYKVTKRGQDVALRCDPISGHVSLYWYRQALGQGPEFLTYFNYEAQQDKSGLPNDRFSAERPEGSISTLTIQRTEQRDSAMYRCASSQLAGGLFEQFFGPGTRLTVL.